This T cell receptor (beta chain) is from a study of beta chain features in type 1 diabetes. Of the isolated RNA, all was reverse transcribed, and so the sequenced material was expressed TCRB transcripts. Data came from immunoSEQ multiplex PCR; TCRdb stores just in-frame clones and leaves some out. This table has fewer than 500,000 clones, about 15% appearing once. Trimming at V came to 4 bases and at J to 3 bases, leaving 11 bases not matched to a gene. The CDR3 sequence is 16 residues long. Looked up from germline, CDR1 is SGHTA and CDR2 is FQGNSA. Using CD45RO/CCR7/CD25/CD127/CD95/CD27, CD4+ naive, central memory, regulatory and stem cell-like memory cells were sorted. A few counts support this clone.

V usage is TRBV7-2 and J usage is TRBJ2-5; 7 bases match TRBD2. The clonotype originates from a man aged 25 to 40 in good health. The specimen sequenced was naive CD4+ T cells from blood. CDR3 residues: CASSSPLVLAEETQYF. In nucleotides, the CDR3 is TGTGCCAGCAGCTCCCCCCTGGTCCTAGCGGAAGAGACCCAGTACTTC.